This TCR beta chain was captured by sequencing in a study of T cells after yellow fever vaccination. In its sample, this clonotype was seen a few times. From the 5' RACE reads, TCRdb called clonotypes with MiXCR, one entry per CDR3 protein. The table records about 220,000 distinct CDR3 sequences, approximately 3.3% of them present only once. Unmatched junction bases numbered 4, after V lost 1 base and J lost 5 bases. This CDR3 region has 16 residues. CDR1 is LGHNA, CDR2 YSLEER, per germline. This receptor was taken from a man between 18 and 35 years old who received the YFV17D yellow fever vaccine. The specimen was CD4+ T cells sorted from PBMCs, collected 10 days after the yellow fever booster vaccination. The rearrangement joins TRBV4-3 to TRBJ2-5, with 13 positions matching TRBD2. DNA for the CDR3: TGCGCCAGCAGCCAAGGGGCGACTAGCGGGGGGGAGACCCAGTACTTC. Translating it yields CASSQGATSGGETQYF.